This is a list of T cell receptor beta chains from one sample in a study of early T cells in non-severe SARS-CoV-2 infection. MiXCR, run by TCRdb on the 5' RACE reads, gives a single entry per CDR3 protein. The data show about 32,000 distinct CDR3 sequences, about 5% seen once. The sequenced material came from whole blood. The receptors derive from an adult who was a healthcare worker with PCR-confirmed SARS-CoV-2 infection or an uninfected control (not recorded which). The CDR3 runs from the conserved cysteine through the conserved F or W.

v_gene	j_gene	CDR3aa
TRBV11-2	TRBJ2-1	CASSLSGRSYNEQFF
TRBV7-2	TRBJ2-6	CASSFRTGDSGANVLTF
TRBV7-6	TRBJ2-2	CASSLVRGNTGELFF
TRBV28	TRBJ2-5	CASRGFPGTQETQYF
TRBV7-2	TRBJ1-4	CASRQNIRGEKLFF
TRBV7-2	TRBJ2-7	CASSLGQFHEQYF
TRBV25-1	TRBJ2-7	CASSEYNSGGHEQYF
TRBV9	TRBJ2-1	CASSVAPSDEQFF
TRBV11-2	TRBJ2-7	CASSPTRLADRREQYF
TRBV4-2	TRBJ2-1	CASSQERVGEQFF
TRBV10-1	TRBJ2-3	CASSESLAGVDTQYF
TRBV12-3/TRBV12-4	TRBJ2-2	CASSPTVGSGANTGELFF
TRBV12-5	TRBJ2-7	CASVLGQLEYEQYF
TRBV12-3/TRBV12-4	TRBJ2-3	CASSLRGGFGSDTQYF
TRBV13	TRBJ1-4	CASSLGGQGSEKLFF
TRBV28	TRBJ1-6	CATMGQPDNSPLHF
TRBV6-5	TRBJ1-6	CASSRDSNSPLHF
TRBV11-2	TRBJ2-7	CASSRDTYEQYF
TRBV6-5	TRBJ1-5	CASSYRGPNQPQHF
TRBV5-6	TRBJ2-7	CASSSRAGEYEQYF
TRBV5-1	TRBJ2-6	CASSLDPNSGANVLTF
TRBV20-1	TRBJ2-7	CSARESGREVYEQYF
TRBV14	TRBJ2-1	CASSRGLARGSEQFF
TRBV5-4	TRBJ2-7	CASSGGGMYEQYF
TRBV11-3	TRBJ2-2	CASTATGNTGELFF
TRBV24-1	TRBJ2-7	CATSPGTGGNEQYF
TRBV12-3/TRBV12-4	TRBJ1-2	CASSRTGYDYGYTF
TRBV12-3/TRBV12-4	TRBJ2-1	CASSPRGRDWRYNEQFF
TRBV9	TRBJ2-5	CASSAWEGLAGPKGETQYF
TRBV12-3/TRBV12-4	TRBJ2-1	CASSFGTSGRAGEQFF
TRBV7-7	TRBJ1-1	CASSLRPNTEAFF